A single sample is the source of the 19 T cell receptor beta chains below, sequenced in a study of T cell changes during pregnancy in multiple sclerosis. Produced via immunoSEQ multiplex PCR; TCRdb's table is partial and in-frame only. The data show 30,000 to 35,000 clones, 85% to 90% seen once. The sample here was CD8+ T cells from peripheral blood mononuclear cells, taken after pregnancy. These receptors originate from a female donor with multiple sclerosis, enrolled in a pregnancy study.

As DNA, the CDR3 is TGTGCCAGCAGCACCCGACTAGCGGGGGGTACAGATACGCAGTATTTT. Translating gives CASSTRLAGGTDTQYF. V is TRBV11-2 and J is TRBJ2-3, with 13 bases identical to TRBD2. The CDR3 covers 16 residues. Germline V gene lookup returns CDR1 SGHAT and CDR2 FQNNGV. V dropped 5 bases and J dropped 3; count of bases not matched to a gene: 5. Based on the CDR3 plus reference TRBV11-2 and TRBJ2-3, the full variable domain is EAGVAQSPRYKIIEKRQSVAFWCNPISGHATLYWYQQILGQGPKLLIQFQNNGVVDDSQLPKDRFSAERLKGVDSTLKIQPAKLEDSAVYLCASSTRLAGGTDTQYFGPGTRLTVL.

The V call is TRBV10-3, the J call TRBJ2-1, with a tentative D call TRBD2 (6 bases). CDR1 and CDR2 from the germline V gene are ENHRY and SYGVKD. This CDR3 comprises 13 residues. The V gene lost 7 bases and the J gene lost 3 bases, with 10 bases spanning the gap. The CDR3 here is CAINSGFYNEQFF. Written as DNA, the CDR3 is TGTGCCATCAACAGCGGGTTCTACAATGAGCAGTTCTTC.

V and J are TRBV7-9 and TRBJ2-7; possible D gene TRBD2, 5 bases. Looked up from germline, CDR1 is SEHNR and CDR2 is FQNEAQ (reference sequence). There are 13 residues in the CDR3. V shed 1 base and J shed 3 bases, with 7 bases lying between them. The DNA of the CDR3 is TGTGCCAGCAGCTTAGGGGGAGACTACGAGCAGTACTTC. Protein product: CASSLGGDYEQYF.

The chain is built from TRBV7-9 and TRBJ1-1; maybe TRBD1 (6 bases). CDR3 length equals 17 residues. The germline V gene has CDR1 SEHNR and CDR2 FQNEAQ (reference sequence). V was trimmed by 5 bases and J by 4 bases, leaving 23 bases between them. In nucleotides, the CDR3 is TGTGCCAGCAGCCCCTGGACAGCCGCCGATGGTGGCACTGAAGCTTTCTTT. Translated: CASSPWTAADGGTEAFF.

The chain combines TRBV11-2 with TRBJ2-7, with 9 bases lining up with TRBD1. Germline-derived CDR1 and CDR2 are SGHAT and FQNNGV. Trimming at V came to 3 bases and at J to 4 bases, leaving 1 base not matched to a gene. The CDR3 has 13 amino acids. The CDR3 protein is CASSFGTGYEQYF. CDR3 bases: TGTGCCAGCAGCTTCGGGACAGGGTACGAGCAGTACTTC.

The gene calls are TRBV2 and TRBJ1-5, with 9 bases identical to TRBD1. Germline lookup yields CDR1 SNHLY and CDR2 FYNNEI. CDR3 size: 20 residues. V lost 6 bases, J lost 3 bases, and 21 bases stayed unmatched. The chain's CDR3 is CASRDPGQGVSVGTNQPQHF. CDR3 nucleotides: TGTGCCAGCAGAGACCCGGGACAGGGTGTTTCGGTGGGAACCAATCAGCCCCAGCATTTT.

The genes are TRBV7-9 and TRBJ1-6, with 8 bases fitting TRBD1. With 5 bases clipped from V and 9 bases from J, the junction kept 9 bases outside the gene matches. CDR1 and CDR2 from the germline V gene are SEHNR and FQNEAQ (reference sequence). CDR3 length: 15 residues. The CDR3 here is CASSQPQGAGSPLHF. The DNA for the CDR3 is TGTGCCAGCAGCCAACCCCAGGGGGCAGGTTCACCCCTCCACTTT.

This clone came up once. V is TRBV4-3 and J is TRBJ1-1; D is uncertain. Trimming stripped 0 bases from V and 4 bases from J, with 12 bases between. The CDR3 consists of 15 residues. Germline CDR1 reads LGHNA; CDR2 reads YSLEER. The CDR3 nucleotides read TGCGCCAGCAGCCAAGATTTGCGGAGGTTCACTGAAGCTTTCTTT. Translating gives CASSQDLRRFTEAFF.

This chain's CDR3 is CASSFGTDYGYTF. The CDR3 DNA sequence: TGTGCCAGCAGCTTTGGGACAGACTATGGCTACACCTTC. The chain links TRBV5-5 to TRBJ1-2; 7 bases are a match to TRBD1. The ends lost 2 bases at V and 3 bases at J; junction bases unmatched: 1. CDR3 length equals 13 residues. In germline, CDR1 is SGHKS, CDR2 YYEKEE (reference sequence).

The chain links TRBV13 to TRBJ2-1; 13 positions match TRBD2. Germline V gene data show CDR1 as PRHDT and CDR2 as FYEKMQ (reference sequence). The ends lost 6 bases at V and 7 bases at J; junction bases unmatched: 3. The CDR3 has 14 residues. The CDR3 here is CASRGLAGMNEQFF. The CDR3 DNA follows: TGTGCCAGCAGGGGACTAGCGGGGATGAATGAGCAGTTCTTC.

V usage is TRBV19 and J usage is TRBJ1-1, with 7 bases identical to TRBD1. Germline V gene sequence: CDR1 LNHDA, CDR2 SQIVND (reference sequence). The CDR3 is made up of 14 amino acids. Trimming took 5 bases from V and 4 from J; bases not matched to a gene: 7. The CDR3 nucleotides read TGTGCCAGTAGTCCCCCAGGGGGGATCACTGAAGCTTTCTTT. Translated: CASSPPGGITEAFF.

The rearrangement links TRBV7-9 to TRBJ1-1; 11 positions match TRBD1. This CDR3 comprises 15 residues. V was clipped by 5 bases and J by 8 bases; unmatched bases: 10. Germline CDR1 SEHNR, CDR2 FQNEAQ (reference sequence). CDR3 region: CASSAYGQGASEAFF. CDR3 nucleotide sequence: TGTGCCAGCAGCGCCTATGGACAGGGGGCATCGGAAGCTTTCTTT.

The chain uses TRBV6-5 and TRBJ2-2, with 9 bases identical to TRBD2. V gave up 6 bases and J gave up 4 bases; unmatched junction bases: 6. CDR1 is MNHEY and CDR2 is SVGAGI in the germline V gene. This CDR3 is built from 15 residues. The CDR3 nucleotides read TGTGCCAGCAGAGTTAGCGGGGGTATCACCGGGGAGCTGTTTTTT. Its protein product is CASRVSGGITGELFF.

The V call is TRBV2, the J call TRBJ1-5; 10 nucleotides align to TRBD1. V was pared by 3 bases and J by 4 bases, with 9 bases of the junction left unmatched. The CDR3 runs to 17 residues. Germline lookup yields CDR1 SNHLY and CDR2 FYNNEI. The chain's CDR3 is CASSDDLDRGYNQPQHF. The CDR3 DNA follows: TGTGCCAGCAGTGATGACCTGGACAGGGGGTATAATCAGCCCCAGCATTTT.

This chain joins TRBV21-1 and TRBJ1-1. TRBV21-1 represents a pseudogene. The CDR3 spans 13 residues. CDR3 residues: CASSSSENTEAFF. Written as DNA, the CDR3 is TGTGCCAGCAGCTCAAGCGAGAACACTGAAGCTTTCTTT.

The gene calls are TRBV27 and TRBJ2-1; D not resolved. The CDR3 is made up of 17 amino acids. Trimming shortened V by 2 bases and J by 0 bases, and 14 bases separated the two germline ends. Germline loops: CDR1 MNHEY, CDR2 SMNVEV (reference sequence). CDR3 nucleotide sequence: TGTGCCAGCAGTTTAAACGGTTTCGTGAGCTCCTACAATGAGCAGTTCTTC. Translating it yields CASSLNGFVSSYNEQFF.

V is TRBV19 and J is TRBJ1-2; no clear D gene. The CDR3 extends over 14 amino acids. The V and J ends lost 1 base and 2 bases respectively, with 8 bases between them. Germline V gene sequence: CDR1 LNHDA, CDR2 SQIVND (reference sequence). The CDR3 spells CASSIAGKNYGYTF. DNA for the CDR3: TGTGCCAGTAGTATAGCAGGCAAGAACTATGGCTACACCTTC.

This sequence joins TRBV19 and TRBJ2-3; TRBD1 agrees at 11 bases. Trimming cost V 6 bases and J 6 bases; bases outside gene matches: 5. The CDR3 consists of 14 residues. Germline CDR1 is LNHDA and CDR2 is SQIVND (reference sequence). The CDR3 bases are TGTGCCAGTAGGTGGACAGGGGGCGCCGATACGCAGTATTTT. Its translation is CASRWTGGADTQYF.

This chain links TRBV4-3 with TRBJ2-2; tentatively, D is TRBD1 (6 bases). Trimming shortened V by 2 bases and J by 5 bases, and 12 bases separated the two germline ends. Germline V gives CDR1 LGHNA, CDR2 YSLEER. The CDR3 extends over 15 amino acids. CDR3 sequence (DNA): TGCGCCAGCAGCCAATTGGACAGCCTAACCGGGGAGCTGTTTTTT. This sequence encodes CASSQLDSLTGELFF.